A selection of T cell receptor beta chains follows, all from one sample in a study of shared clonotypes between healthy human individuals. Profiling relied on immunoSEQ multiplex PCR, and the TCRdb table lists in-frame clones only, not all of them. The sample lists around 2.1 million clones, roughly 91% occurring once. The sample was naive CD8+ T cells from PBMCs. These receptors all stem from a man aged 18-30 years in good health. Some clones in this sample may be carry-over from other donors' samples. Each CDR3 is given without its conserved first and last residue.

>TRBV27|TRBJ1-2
ASSSGDTYYGYT
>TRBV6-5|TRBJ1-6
ASRERGEPLH
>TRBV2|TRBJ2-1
ASRPGLAGDNEQF
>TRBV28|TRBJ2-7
ASSLRLAGVRREQY
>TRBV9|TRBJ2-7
ASSVGGSSSYEQY
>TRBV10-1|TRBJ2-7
ASHSGTASYEQY
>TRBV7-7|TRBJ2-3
ASSLDRDSQIDSTDTQY
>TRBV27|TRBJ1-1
ASTQGGLAEAF
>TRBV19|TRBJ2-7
ASSNEGTYEQY
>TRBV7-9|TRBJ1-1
ASSYIDRGTEAF
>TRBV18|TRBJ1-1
ASSPPGGPTFEAF
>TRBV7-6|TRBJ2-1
ASSTQTSNEQF
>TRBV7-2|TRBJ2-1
AKRTSDSNEQF
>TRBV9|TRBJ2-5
ASSVEGLAGGGETQY
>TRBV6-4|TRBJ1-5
ASSARAAYSNQPQH
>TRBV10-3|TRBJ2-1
AIRGGSSYNEQF
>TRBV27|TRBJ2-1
ASSPENWRNNEQF
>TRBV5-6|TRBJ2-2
ASSDGREIDTGELF
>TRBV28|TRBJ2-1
ASSLASVGSSYNEQF
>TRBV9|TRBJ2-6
ASSVAPGGPGANVLT
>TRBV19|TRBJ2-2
ASSYFRRSGSIEGGELF
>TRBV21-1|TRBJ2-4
ASSKWTGSNIQY
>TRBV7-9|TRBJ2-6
ASSLRDSGANVLT
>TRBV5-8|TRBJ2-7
ASSLTGRSYEQY
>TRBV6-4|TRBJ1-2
ASSSNRGGDGYT
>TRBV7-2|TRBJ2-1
ASSLVASGKREQF
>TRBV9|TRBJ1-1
ASSSHDTEAF
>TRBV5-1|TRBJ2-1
ASGEVAGGENEQF
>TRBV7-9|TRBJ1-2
ASSPGTAFNYGYT